A selection of T cell receptor beta chains follows, all from one sample in a study of T cell responses to AZD1222 COVID-19 vaccine. The protocol was immunoSEQ multiplex PCR, while the TCRdb copy is restricted to in-frame clones and leaves out a portion. Of some 150,000 clones listed, approximately 90% are singletons. The starting material was peripheral blood, obtained 28 days after the second dose of the MenACWY control vaccine. Receptors originate from an adult who received the MenACWY meningococcal vaccine as a control. The CDR3 runs from the conserved cysteine through the conserved F or W. The D gene is left open where the match is weak. The size entry is marked missing in some rows and otherwise reads once, few, many or a size class.

D gene	clone size	J gene	V gene	CDR3 length	CDR3 DNA	CDR3 protein
TRBD1	NA	TRBJ1-4	TRBV7-6	15	TGTGCCAGCAGCTTAGCCGGGACAGCTAATGAAAAACTGTTTTTT	CASSLAGTANEKLFF
NA	NA	TRBJ2-3	TRBV3-1/TRBV3-2	12	TGTGCCAGCAGCCCCCCCGGGGATACGCAGTATTTT	CASSPPGDTQYF
NA	once	TRBJ1-5	TRBV10-2	13	TGCGCCAGCAGTGAAGGCATCAATCAGCCCCAGCATTTT	CASSEGINQPQHF
TRBD1	NA	TRBJ1-6	TRBV7-2	15	TGTGCCAGCAGCCAAGGGACAGGGGATAATTCACCCCTCCACTTT	CASSQGTGDNSPLHF
NA	once	TRBJ1-2	TRBV28	15	TGTGCCAGCAGTTTAAGGTCCAGGGCTCTGGGTGGCTACACCTTC	CASSLRSRALGGYTF
TRBD2	NA	TRBJ2-1	TRBV19	14	TGTGCCAGTCGTAGCGGGGGGTCCTACAATGAGCAGTTCTTC	CASRSGGSYNEQFF
NA	NA	TRBJ2-2	TRBV7-9	18	TGTGCCAGCAGGGGGGACGGTGTGTACCGACAGAACACCGGGGAGCTGTTTTTT	CASRGDGVYRQNTGELFF
NA	NA	TRBJ1-1	TRBV5-1	13	TGCGCCAGCAGCCCTGACGGTAACACTGAAGCTTTCTTT	CASSPDGNTEAFF
NA	NA	TRBJ2-1	TRBV11-3	14	TGTGCCAGCAGCCCCAGGGTTGGTAGCTATGAGCAGTTCTTC	CASSPRVGSYEQFF
TRBD2	NA	TRBJ2-7	TRBV7-9	15	TGTGCCAGCAGCTCCGTTGCTAGCGGCCGGTACGAGCAGTACTTC	CASSSVASGRYEQYF
NA	NA	TRBJ1-4	TRBV28	12	TGTGCCAGCAGTTTCACCGTCGGGGGGTTGTTTTTT	CASSFTVGGLFF